The 13 T cell receptor beta chains below all came from one sample that was sequenced in a study of cytomegalovirus exposure and HLA in healthy donors. In the PCR, 60 Vbeta and 13 Jbeta primers were used. Data came from immunoSEQ multiplex PCR; TCRdb stores just in-frame clones and leaves some out. The sample lists roughly 98,000 clones; more than 60% were seen once. Material for sequencing was PBMCs. The source of these receptors is a man aged 45-65 years in good health and CMV-seronegative.

This clone was picked up a small number of times. The J gene is TRBJ1-2, the V gene TRBV28, with 9 bases identical to TRBD1. The germline CDR1 and CDR2 sequences are MDHEN and SYDVKM. V was pared by 6 bases and J by 3 bases, with 5 bases of the junction left unmatched. The CDR3 contains 14 residues. CDR3 sequence (DNA): TGTGCCAGCAGCCCGGGACAGGGCGACTATGGCTACACCTTC. It yields the protein CASSPGQGDYGYTF.

This clone was seen a handful of times. This chain uses TRBV5-1 with TRBJ2-5; D is uncertain. Matching the DNA end better, TRBJ2-7 makes the J call doubtful. The CDR3 is made up of 15 amino acids. Germline CDR1 reads SGHRS; CDR2 reads YFSETQ. The CDR3 DNA follows: TGCGCCAGCAGCTTGGGACACGTAAGCTCCTACGAGCAGTACTTC. Encoded protein: CASSLGHVSSYEQYF.

J is TRBJ2-2 and V is TRBV5-5; 10 bases align to TRBD1. Losses at the gene ends were 6 bases for V and 5 bases for J; bases not matched to a gene: 13. This CDR3 spans 17 amino acids. CDR1 and CDR2 from the germline V gene are SGHKS and YYEKEE (reference sequence). In DNA, the CDR3 is TGTGCCAGCACCCCCATCCGACAGGGGGCCGGAACCGGGGAGCTGTTTTTT. Protein: CASTPIRQGAGTGELFF.

The V gene is TRBV9, the J gene TRBJ2-7; 11 nucleotides align to TRBD2. The CDR3 consists of 15 residues. V was pared by 6 bases and J by 3 bases, with 8 bases of the junction left unmatched. Germline V gene sequence: CDR1 SGDLS, CDR2 YYNGEE. Here the CDR3 DNA reads TGTGCCAGCAACCAGGGGACTAGCGGAGGCTACGAGCAGTACTTC. Translation: CASNQGTSGGYEQYF. Full variable domain (missing parts from reference TRBV9 and TRBJ2-7): DSGVTQTPKHLITATGQRVTLRCSPRSGDLSVYWYQQSLDQGLQFLIQYYNGEERAKGNILERFSAQQFPDLHSELNLSSLELGDSALYFCASNQGTSGGYEQYFGPGTRLTVT.

The gene calls are TRBV29-1 and TRBJ2-1, with 8 nucleotides matching TRBD2. Losses at the gene ends were 4 bases for V and 7 bases for J; bases not matched to a gene: 3. The CDR3 has 12 residues. In germline, CDR1 is SQVTM, CDR2 ANQGSEA. CDR3 sequence reads: CSVGTSLNEQFF. The CDR3 nucleotides read TGCAGCGTTGGGACTAGCCTTAATGAGCAGTTCTTC.

The V call is TRBV10-2, the J call TRBJ2-7; 8 bases are shared with TRBD2. In germline, CDR1 is WSHSY, CDR2 SAAADI. The length of the CDR3 is 15 residues. V gave up 4 bases and J gave up 0 bases; unmatched junction bases: 5. CDR3 sequence reads: CASSVRLAGSYEQYF. The CDR3 DNA follows: TGCGCCAGCAGTGTTAGGCTAGCGGGCTCCTACGAGCAGTACTTC.

The chain uses TRBV18 and TRBJ1-1, with TRBD1 identical over 9 bases. This CDR3 region has 15 residues. Trimming removed 4 bases from V and 5 bases from J; junction bases left unmatched: 8. CDR1 is KGHSH and CDR2 is LQKENI in the germline V gene. CDR3 sequence reads: CASSRMTGGRTEAFF. The CDR3 DNA reads as TGTGCCAGCTCACGGATGACAGGGGGGCGGACTGAAGCTTTCTTT.

V and J are TRBV6-5 and TRBJ2-7, with 8 bases matching TRBD1. The CDR3 contains 14 residues. Trimming removed 6 bases from V and 3 bases from J; junction bases left unmatched: 7. CDR1 is MNHEY and CDR2 is SVGAGI in the germline V gene. CDR3 sequence: CASSPSTGGYEQYF. CDR3 coding DNA: TGTGCCAGCAGCCCCTCTACAGGGGGCTACGAGCAGTACTTC.

This rearrangement joins TRBV18 to TRBJ1-2; D is possibly TRBD1 (5 bases). Trimming stripped 2 bases from V and 0 bases from J, with 19 bases between. The V gene's germline CDR1 is KGHSH and CDR2 LQKENI. This CDR3 is built from 18 residues. The CDR3 DNA reads TGTGCCAGCTCACCAACCCAAGGCGTGCAGGGCACTAACTATGGCTACACCTTC. Translating it yields CASSPTQGVQGTNYGYTF.

The J gene is TRBJ1-6, the V gene TRBV6-4; D is perhaps TRBD1 (5 bases). Trimming removed 6 bases from V and 9 bases from J, with 12 bases in between. The V gene's germline CDR1 is MRHNA and CDR2 SNTAGT. CDR3 size: 13 residues. The CDR3 loop is CASRRGWGSPLHF. DNA for the CDR3: TGTGCCAGCAGAAGGGGTTGGGGTTCACCCCTCCACTTT.

The table lists this clone with a few counts. The J gene is TRBJ1-2, the V gene TRBV6-1; D gene uncertain. Germline CDR1 MNHNS, CDR2 SASEGT. CDR3 length equals 15 residues. V gave up 3 bases and J gave up 0 bases, with 11 bases separating them. The CDR3 coding sequence is TGTGCCAGCAGTGAGGCGGCGGGGACTAACTATGGCTACACCTTC. This codes for CASSEAAGTNYGYTF.

The V gene is TRBV6-6, the J gene TRBJ2-1; possibly TRBD1 for D (6 bases). Germline CDR1 MNHNY, CDR2 SVGAGI (reference sequence). V was trimmed by 6 bases and J by 4 bases, leaving 10 bases between them. The CDR3 runs to 13 residues. The CDR3 sequence is CASSPGQYNEQFF. The CDR3 nucleotides read TGTGCCAGCAGCCCCGGACAGTACAATGAGCAGTTCTTC.

The chain combines TRBV6-1 with TRBJ2-3, with a possible D match to TRBD1 (5 bases). Germline-derived CDR1 and CDR2 are MNHNS and SASEGT. V was cut by 2 bases and J by 2 bases, with 14 bases left in between. CDR3 length: 16 residues. For the CDR3, the DNA is TGTGCCAGCAGTGAAAGTTGGGGCAGACACACAGATACGCAGTATTTT. This sequence encodes CASSESWGRHTDTQYF.